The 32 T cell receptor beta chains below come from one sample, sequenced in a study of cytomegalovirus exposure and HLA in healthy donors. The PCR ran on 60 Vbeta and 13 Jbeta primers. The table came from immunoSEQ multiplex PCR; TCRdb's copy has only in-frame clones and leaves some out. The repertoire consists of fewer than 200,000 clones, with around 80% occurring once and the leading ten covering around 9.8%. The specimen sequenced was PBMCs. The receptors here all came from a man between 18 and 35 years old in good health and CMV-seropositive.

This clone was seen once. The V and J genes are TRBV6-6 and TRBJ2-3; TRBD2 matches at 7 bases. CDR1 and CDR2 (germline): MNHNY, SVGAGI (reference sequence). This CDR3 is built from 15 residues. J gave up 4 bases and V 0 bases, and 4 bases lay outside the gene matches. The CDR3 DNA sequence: TGTGCCAGCAGTTACTCGGGGAGGGGAGCAGATACGCAGTATTTT. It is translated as CASSYSGRGADTQYF.

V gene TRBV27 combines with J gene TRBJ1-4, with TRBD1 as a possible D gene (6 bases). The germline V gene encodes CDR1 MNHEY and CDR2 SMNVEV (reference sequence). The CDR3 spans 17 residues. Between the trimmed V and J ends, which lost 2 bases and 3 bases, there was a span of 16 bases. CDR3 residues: CASSLMGGRGPNEKLFF. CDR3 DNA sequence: TGTGCCAGCAGTTTAATGGGGGGGCGGGGGCCTAATGAAAAACTGTTTTTT.

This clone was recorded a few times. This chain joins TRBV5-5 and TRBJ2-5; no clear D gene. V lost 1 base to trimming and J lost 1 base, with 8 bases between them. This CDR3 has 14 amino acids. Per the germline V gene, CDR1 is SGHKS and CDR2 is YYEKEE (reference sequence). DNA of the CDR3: TGTGCCAGCAGCTTGATGAGGATCCAAGAGACCCAGTACTTC. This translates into CASSLMRIQETQYF.

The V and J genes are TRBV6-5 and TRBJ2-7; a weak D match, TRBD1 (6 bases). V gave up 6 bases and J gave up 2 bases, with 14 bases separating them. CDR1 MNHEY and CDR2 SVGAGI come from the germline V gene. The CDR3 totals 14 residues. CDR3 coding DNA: TGTGCCAGCAGGGCCGGAAGACAGGCCTACGAGCAGTACTTC. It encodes CASRAGRQAYEQYF.

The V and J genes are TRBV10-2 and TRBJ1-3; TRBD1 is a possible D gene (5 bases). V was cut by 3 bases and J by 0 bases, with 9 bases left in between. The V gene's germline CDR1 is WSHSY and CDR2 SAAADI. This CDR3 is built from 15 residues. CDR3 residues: CASSEWDFSGNTIYF. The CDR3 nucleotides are TGCGCCAGCAGTGAATGGGACTTCTCTGGAAACACCATATATTTT.

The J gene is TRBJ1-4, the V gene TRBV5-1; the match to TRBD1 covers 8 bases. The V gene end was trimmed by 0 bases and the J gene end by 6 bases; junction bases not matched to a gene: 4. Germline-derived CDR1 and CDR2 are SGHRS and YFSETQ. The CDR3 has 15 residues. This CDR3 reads CASSLGTGTDEKLFF. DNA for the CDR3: TGCGCCAGCAGCTTGGGGACAGGGACTGATGAAAAACTGTTTTTT.

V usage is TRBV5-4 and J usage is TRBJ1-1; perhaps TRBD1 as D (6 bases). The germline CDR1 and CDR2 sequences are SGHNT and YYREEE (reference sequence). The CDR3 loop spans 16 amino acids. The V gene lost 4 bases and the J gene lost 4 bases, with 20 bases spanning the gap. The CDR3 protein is CASSPGTPSRSTEAFF. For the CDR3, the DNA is TGTGCCAGCAGCCCAGGGACACCCTCGAGGAGCACTGAAGCTTTCTTT.

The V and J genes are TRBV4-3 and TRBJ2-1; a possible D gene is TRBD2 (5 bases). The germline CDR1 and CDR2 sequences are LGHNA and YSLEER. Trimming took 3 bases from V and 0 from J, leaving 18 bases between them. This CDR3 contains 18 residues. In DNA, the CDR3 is TGCGCCAGCAGCCATATATTGGCCCCCCGGGACTCCTACAATGAGCAGTTCTTC. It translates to CASSHILAPRDSYNEQFF.

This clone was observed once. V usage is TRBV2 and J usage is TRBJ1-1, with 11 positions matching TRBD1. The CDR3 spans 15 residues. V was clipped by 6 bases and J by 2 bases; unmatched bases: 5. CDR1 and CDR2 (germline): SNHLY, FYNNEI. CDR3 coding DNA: TGTGCCAGCAGGGCCGGGACAGGGGGAAACACTGAAGCTTTCTTT. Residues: CASRAGTGGNTEAFF.

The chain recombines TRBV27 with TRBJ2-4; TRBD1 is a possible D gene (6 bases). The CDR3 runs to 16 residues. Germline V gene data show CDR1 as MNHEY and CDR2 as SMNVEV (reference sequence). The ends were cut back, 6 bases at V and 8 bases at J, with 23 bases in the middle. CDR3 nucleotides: TGTGCCAGCAGACGACTACAGGGTCTCGGACGAGACATTCAGTACTTC. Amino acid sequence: CASRRLQGLGRDIQYF.

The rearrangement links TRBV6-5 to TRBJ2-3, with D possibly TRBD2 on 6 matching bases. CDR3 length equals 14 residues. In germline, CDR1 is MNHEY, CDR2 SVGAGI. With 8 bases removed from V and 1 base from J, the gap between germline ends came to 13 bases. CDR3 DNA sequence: TGTGCCAGCCAGCAAACGGGGGGCACAGATACGCAGTATTTT. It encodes CASQQTGGTDTQYF.

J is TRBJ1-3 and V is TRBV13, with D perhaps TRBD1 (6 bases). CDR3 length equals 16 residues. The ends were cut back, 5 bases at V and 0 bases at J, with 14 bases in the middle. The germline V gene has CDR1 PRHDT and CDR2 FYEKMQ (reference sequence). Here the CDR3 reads CASSSRQVDSGNTIYF. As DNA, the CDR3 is TGTGCCAGCAGCAGCAGACAGGTCGACTCTGGAAACACCATATATTTT.

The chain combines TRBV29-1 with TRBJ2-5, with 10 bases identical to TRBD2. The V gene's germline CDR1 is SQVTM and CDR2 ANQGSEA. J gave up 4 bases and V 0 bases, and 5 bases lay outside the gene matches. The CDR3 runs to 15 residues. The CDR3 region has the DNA TGCAGCGTTGAAGAGGAAGCGGGGGGGCGAGAGACCCAGTACTTC. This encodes CSVEEEAGGRETQYF.

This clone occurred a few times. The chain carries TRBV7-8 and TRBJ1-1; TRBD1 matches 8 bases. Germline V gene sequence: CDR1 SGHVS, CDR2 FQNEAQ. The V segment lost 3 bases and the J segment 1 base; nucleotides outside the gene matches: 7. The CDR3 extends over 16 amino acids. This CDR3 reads CASSLRTGWRNTEAFF. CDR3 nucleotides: TGTGCCAGCAGCTTGCGGACAGGGTGGAGGAACACTGAAGCTTTCTTT.

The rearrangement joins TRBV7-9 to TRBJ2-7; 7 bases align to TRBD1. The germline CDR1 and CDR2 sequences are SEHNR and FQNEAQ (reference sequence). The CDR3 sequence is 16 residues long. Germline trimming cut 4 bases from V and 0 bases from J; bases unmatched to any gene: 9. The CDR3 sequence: CASSSPTGLSSYEQYF. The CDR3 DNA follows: TGTGCCAGCAGCTCGCCGACAGGGCTCAGCTCCTACGAGCAGTACTTC.

The CDR3 coding sequence is TGTGCCTGGAGTGTACTGCGGCCACAAGAGACCCAGTACTTC. Protein sequence: CAWSVLRPQETQYF. V is TRBV30 and J is TRBJ2-5; no clear D gene. The CDR3 contains 14 residues. The germline V gene encodes CDR1 GTSNPN and CDR2 SVGIG (reference sequence). V was trimmed by 0 bases and J by 2 bases, leaving 10 bases between them. The whole variable domain, remainder taken from reference TRBV30 and TRBJ2-5, is SQTIHQWPATLVQPVGSPLSLECTVEGTSNPNLYWYRQAAGRGLQLLFYSVGIGQISSEVPQNLSASRPQDRQFILSSKKLLLSDSGFYLCAWSVLRPQETQYFGPGTRLLVL.

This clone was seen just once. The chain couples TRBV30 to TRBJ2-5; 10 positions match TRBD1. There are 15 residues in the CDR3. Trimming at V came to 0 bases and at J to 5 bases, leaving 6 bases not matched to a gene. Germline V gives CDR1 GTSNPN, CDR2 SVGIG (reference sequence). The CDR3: CAWSVPGTGVETQYF. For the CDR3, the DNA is TGTGCCTGGAGTGTCCCCGGGACAGGGGTGGAGACCCAGTACTTC. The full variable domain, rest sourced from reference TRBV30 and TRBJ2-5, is SQTIHQWPATLVQPVGSPLSLECTVEGTSNPNLYWYRQAAGRGLQLLFYSVGIGQISSEVPQNLSASRPQDRQFILSSKKLLLSDSGFYLCAWSVPGTGVETQYFGPGTRLLVL.

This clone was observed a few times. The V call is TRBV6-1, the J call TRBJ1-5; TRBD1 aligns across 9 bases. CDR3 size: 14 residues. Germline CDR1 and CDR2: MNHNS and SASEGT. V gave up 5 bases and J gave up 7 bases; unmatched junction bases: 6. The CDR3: CASSTTGGHQPQHF. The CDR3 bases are TGTGCCAGCAGTACTACAGGGGGCCACCAGCCCCAGCATTTT.

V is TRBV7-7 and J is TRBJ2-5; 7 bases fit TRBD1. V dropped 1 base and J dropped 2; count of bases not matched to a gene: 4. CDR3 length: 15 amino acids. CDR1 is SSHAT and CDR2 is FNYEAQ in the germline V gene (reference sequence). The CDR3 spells CASSLGGTAQETQYF. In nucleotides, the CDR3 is TGTGCCAGCAGCTTAGGGGGGACAGCTCAAGAGACCCAGTACTTC.

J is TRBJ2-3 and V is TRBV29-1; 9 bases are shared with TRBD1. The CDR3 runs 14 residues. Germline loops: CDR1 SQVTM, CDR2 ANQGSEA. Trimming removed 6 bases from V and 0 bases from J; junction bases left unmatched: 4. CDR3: CSVTGTGSTDTQYF. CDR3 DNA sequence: TGCAGCGTGACCGGGACAGGGAGCACAGATACGCAGTATTTT.

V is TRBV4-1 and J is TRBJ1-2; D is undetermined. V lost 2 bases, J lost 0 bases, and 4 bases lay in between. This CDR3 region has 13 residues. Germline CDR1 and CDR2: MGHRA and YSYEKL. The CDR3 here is CASSQQSNYGYTF. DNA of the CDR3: TGCGCCAGCAGCCAACAGTCTAACTATGGCTACACCTTC.

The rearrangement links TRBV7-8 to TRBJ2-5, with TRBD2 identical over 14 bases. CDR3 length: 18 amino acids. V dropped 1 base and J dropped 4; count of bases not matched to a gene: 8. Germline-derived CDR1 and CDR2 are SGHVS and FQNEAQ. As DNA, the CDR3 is TGTGCCAGCAGCTTAGTAGGGGGACTAGCGGGAGTAGGAGAGACCCAGTACTTC. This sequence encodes CASSLVGGLAGVGETQYF.

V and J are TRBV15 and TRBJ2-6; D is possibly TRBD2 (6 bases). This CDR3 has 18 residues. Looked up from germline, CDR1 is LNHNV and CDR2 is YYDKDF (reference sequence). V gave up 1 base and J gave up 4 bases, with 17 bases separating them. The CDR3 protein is CATSRGRGTRGGANVLTF. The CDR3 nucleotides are TGTGCCACCAGCAGAGGCCGGGGGACCCGTGGCGGGGCCAACGTCCTGACTTTC. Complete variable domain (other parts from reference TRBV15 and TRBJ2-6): DAMVIQNPRYQVTQFGKPVTLSCSQTLNHNVMYWYQQKSSQAPKLLFHYYDKDFNNEADTPDNFQSRRPNTSFCFLDIRSPGLGDTAMYLCATSRGRGTRGGANVLTFGAGSRLTVL.

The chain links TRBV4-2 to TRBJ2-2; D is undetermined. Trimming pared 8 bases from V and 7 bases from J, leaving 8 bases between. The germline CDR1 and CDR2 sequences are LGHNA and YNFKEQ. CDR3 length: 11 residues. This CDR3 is CASGWSGELFF. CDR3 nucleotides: TGTGCCAGCGGTTGGAGCGGGGAGCTGTTTTTT.

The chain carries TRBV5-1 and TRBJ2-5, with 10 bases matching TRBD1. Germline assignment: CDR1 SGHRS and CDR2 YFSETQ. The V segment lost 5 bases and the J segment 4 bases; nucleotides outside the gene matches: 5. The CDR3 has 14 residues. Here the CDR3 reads CASSRDRGLETQYF. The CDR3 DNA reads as TGCGCCAGCAGTCGCGACAGGGGGCTAGAGACCCAGTACTTC.

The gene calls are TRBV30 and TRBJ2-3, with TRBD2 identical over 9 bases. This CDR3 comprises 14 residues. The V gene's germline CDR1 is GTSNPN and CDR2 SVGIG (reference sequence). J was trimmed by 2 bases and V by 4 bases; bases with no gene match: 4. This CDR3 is CAWNKRGVTDTQYF. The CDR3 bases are TGTGCCTGGAACAAGCGGGGGGTCACAGATACGCAGTATTTT.

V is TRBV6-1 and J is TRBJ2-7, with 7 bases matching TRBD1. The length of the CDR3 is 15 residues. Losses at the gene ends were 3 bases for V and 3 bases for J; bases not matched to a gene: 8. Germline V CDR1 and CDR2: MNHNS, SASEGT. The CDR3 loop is CASSDPTDRDYEQYF. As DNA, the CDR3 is TGTGCCAGCAGTGACCCAACAGACAGGGACTACGAGCAGTACTTC.

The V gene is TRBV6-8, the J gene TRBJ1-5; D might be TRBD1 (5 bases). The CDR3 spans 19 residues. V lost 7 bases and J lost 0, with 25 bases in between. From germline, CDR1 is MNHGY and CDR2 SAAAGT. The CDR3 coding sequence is TGTGCCAGCACCGGGGGGGGGAACAGAATTTACTATAGCAATCAGCCCCAGCATTTT. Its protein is CASTGGGNRIYYSNQPQHF.

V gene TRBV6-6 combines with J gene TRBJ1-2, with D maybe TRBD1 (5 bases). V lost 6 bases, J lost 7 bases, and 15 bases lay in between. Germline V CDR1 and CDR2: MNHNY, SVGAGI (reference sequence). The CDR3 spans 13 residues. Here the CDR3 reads CASSPTAQAGYTF. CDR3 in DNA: TGTGCCAGCAGCCCGACAGCGCAGGCTGGCTACACCTTC.

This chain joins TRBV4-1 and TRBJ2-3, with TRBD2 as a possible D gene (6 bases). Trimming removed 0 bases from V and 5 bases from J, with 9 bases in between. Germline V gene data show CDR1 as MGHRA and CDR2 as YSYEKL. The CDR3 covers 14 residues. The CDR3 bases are TGCGCCAGCAGCCAAGATTGGGACTTAGATACGCAGTATTTT. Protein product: CASSQDWDLDTQYF.

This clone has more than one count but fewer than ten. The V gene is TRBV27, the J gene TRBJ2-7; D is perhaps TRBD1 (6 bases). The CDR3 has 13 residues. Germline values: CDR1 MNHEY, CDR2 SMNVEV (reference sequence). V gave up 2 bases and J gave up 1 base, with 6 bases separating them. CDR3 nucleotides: TGTGCCAGCAGTTTAGGACAGTCCTACGAGCAGTACTTC. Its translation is CASSLGQSYEQYF.

The CDR3 DNA follows: TGTGCCAGCTCACCGGACAGGGGCTATAATTCACCCCTCCACTTT. Protein product: CASSPDRGYNSPLHF. The chain uses TRBV18 and TRBJ1-6; 9 bases align to TRBD1. CDR3 length: 15 residues. The V and J ends lost 3 bases and 3 bases, in that order; junction bases with no gene match: 0. Germline V gene sequence: CDR1 KGHSH, CDR2 LQKENI.